Listed below are T cell receptor beta chains from one sample, sequenced in a study of early T cells in non-severe SARS-CoV-2 infection. TCRdb analysed the 5' RACE reads with MiXCR anew, one entry per CDR3 protein. The sample shows 32,000 or so distinct CDR3 sequences, approximately 5.2% of them seen only once. Sequenced material: whole blood. The receptors were sampled from an adult who was a healthcare worker with PCR-confirmed SARS-CoV-2 infection or an uninfected control (not recorded which). Each CDR3 is given with its conserved first and last residue. The D gene is left open where the match is weak. Clone sizes are shown as once, few, many or a size class.

>TRBD2|TRBV5-6|TRBJ2-3|many
TGTGCCAGCAGCTCGTTAGCGGGGGGGCTCTATGGCACAGATACGCAGTATTTT
CASSSLAGGLYGTDTQYF
>TRBD2|TRBV6-6|TRBJ2-1|many
TGTGCCATCTCGACTAGCCTATCCTACAATGAGCAGTTCTTC
CAISTSLSYNEQFF
>NA|TRBV29-1|TRBJ1-2|many
TGCAGCGTATCGCCCGCTAACTATGGCTACACCTTC
CSVSPANYGYTF
>TRBD1|TRBV12-3/TRBV12-4|TRBJ2-2|many
TGTGCCAGCAGTCCTGATTGGGACAGAGTCAACACCGGGGAGCTGTTTTTT
CASSPDWDRVNTGELFF
>NA|TRBV7-2|TRBJ1-1|many
TGTGCCAGCAGCCGGACGGGAGCGTGGGCTTTCTTT
CASSRTGAWAFF
>TRBD1|TRBV30|TRBJ1-1|few
TGTGCCTTCCGGGACAGGGGCCCCACTGAAGCTTTCTTT
CAFRDRGPTEAFF
>NA|TRBV13|TRBJ2-3|many
TGTGCCAGCAGCCCTAGGGACTCCCATACGCAGTATTTT
CASSPRDSHTQYF
>NA|TRBV6-5|TRBJ1-1|few
TGTGCCACCGGACGGAGGAACACTGAAGCTTTCTTT
CATGRRNTEAFF
>TRBD1|TRBV30|TRBJ2-3|many
TGTGCCTGGAGTTATCCCGGGACAGGGGGCCGGGATACGCAGTATTTT
CAWSYPGTGGRDTQYF
>TRBD1|TRBV12-3/TRBV12-4|TRBJ1-5|many
TGTGCCAGCAGTTCCCTAGGACAGGGGTTCAATCAGCCCCAGCATTTT
CASSSLGQGFNQPQHF
>NA|TRBV27|TRBJ1-6|many
TGTGCCAGCAGTTTAGACGGCGGAAGCTATTCACCCCTCCACTTT
CASSLDGGSYSPLHF
>TRBD1|TRBV2|TRBJ1-1|few
TGTGCCAGCAGTTTCCTCCGGGACAGGAACACTGAAGCTTTCTTT
CASSFLRDRNTEAFF
>NA|TRBV5-4|TRBJ2-5|many
TGTGCCAGCAGCTTGGCTGGGACCCAGTACTTC
CASSLAGTQYF
>NA|TRBV7-9|TRBJ1-6|few
TGTGCCAGCAAGCGGGGCGAATGGGAGCCCCTCCACTTT
CASKRGEWEPLHF
>NA|TRBV6-2/TRBV6-3|TRBJ1-5|many
TGTGCCAGCAGTTATGCGCAGGGCAGTCAGCCCCAGCATTTT
CASSYAQGSQPQHF
>NA|TRBV7-3|TRBJ2-7|many
TGTGCCAGCAGCGCCTACCTGACGCCCTACGAGCAGTACTTC
CASSAYLTPYEQYF
>NA|TRBV27|TRBJ1-4|many
TGTGCCAGCAGGCTCGCCGGGTTTTCAAATGAAAAACTGTTTTTT
CASRLAGFSNEKLFF
>NA|TRBV28|TRBJ1-6|many
TGTGCCAGCATTAGCTCCTATAATTCACCCCTCCACTTT
CASISSYNSPLHF
>TRBD2|TRBV18|TRBJ2-2|many
TGTGCCAGCTCAACGGTGGGACTAGGAGCGTCAACCGGGGAGCTGTTTTTT
CASSTVGLGASTGELFF
>TRBD1|TRBV7-2|TRBJ1-2|many
TGTGCCAGCAGCTCACGCAGGGGGCGGAGGGGCTACACCTTC
CASSSRRGRRGYTF
>TRBD1|TRBV28|TRBJ2-3|many
TGTGCCAGTACAGGGGGAGCGGTTTGGACAGATACGCAGTATTTT
CASTGGAVWTDTQYF
>NA|TRBV18|TRBJ1-6|many
TGTGCCAGCTCAGAACATCCAAATTCACCCCTCCACTTT
CASSEHPNSPLHF
>NA|TRBV10-2|TRBJ2-5|many
TGCGCCAGCGAGGGGGAGATCCAAGAGACCCAGTACTTC
CASEGEIQETQYF
>NA|TRBV3-1|TRBJ2-7|many
TGTGCCAGCAGCCAAGAGGTGGGCAGCTCCTACGAGCAGTACTTC
CASSQEVGSSYEQYF
>TRBD2|TRBV7-2|TRBJ2-3|many
TGTGCCAGCAGCTTGCTCGGACTAGCGGGGGGGCCTATCCATACGCAGTATTTT
CASSLLGLAGGPIHTQYF
>TRBD1|TRBV20-1|TRBJ1-3|many
TGCAGTGCTAGAGGGGCAGGGGGAGTCGACACCATATATTTT
CSARGAGGVDTIYF